The 26 T cell receptor beta chains below were found in one sample sequenced in a study of blood T cell repertoires in COVID-19 (TCRdb year 2020). Libraries were made using the immunoSEQ multiplex PCR assay. The source is immuneACCESS, and TCRdb retained only in-frame sequences with V and J called. Part of the clones is not carried over; for the studies checked, unresolved V genes explain less than half of this, and the remainder is unexplained. This sample lists more than 200,000 clones; around nine tenths were detected once. The ten top clones hold 2% to 2.5% of the sample. Sample: peripheral blood. These TCRs come from a woman aged 40 to 55 who had recovered from COVID-19.

This rearrangement joins TRBV7-8 to TRBJ2-7, with a weak D call TRBD1 (5 bases). Germline lookup yields CDR1 SGHVS and CDR2 FQNEAQ. Trimming took off 1 base at V and 2 bases at J, with 12 bases between the two ends. The CDR3 is 15 amino acids. Here the CDR3 reads CASSLESGNTYEQYF. The CDR3, as DNA: TGTGCCAGCAGCTTAGAGTCAGGGAACACCTACGAGCAGTACTTC.

This sequence joins TRBV12-5 and TRBJ2-5; possible D gene TRBD2, 5 bases. V was cut by 5 bases and J by 5 bases, with 15 bases left in between. Germline-derived CDR1 and CDR2 are LGHNT and FRNRAP. The CDR3 is 14 amino acids. CDR3 sequence reads: CASGLGGPRETQYF. CDR3 nucleotide sequence: TGTGCTAGTGGTCTGGGCGGGCCGCGGGAGACCCAGTACTTC.

This chain joins TRBV3-1 (or the pseudogene TRBV3-2) and TRBJ1-1, with D possibly TRBD1 on 6 matching bases. Germline lookup yields CDR1 LGHDT and CDR2 YNNKEL (reference sequence). Trimming took off 3 bases at V and 9 bases at J, with 11 bases between the two ends. The CDR3 length is 12 residues. CDR3 bases: TGTGCCAGCAGCCAGGGGGCAAGACAAGCTTTCTTT. It is translated as CASSQGARQAFF.

This clone was counted many times. This chain uses TRBV7-2 with TRBJ2-2; D may be TRBD2 (7 bases). Looked up from germline, CDR1 is SGHTA and CDR2 is FQGNSA. Trimming cost V 6 bases and J 4 bases, with 15 bases left between them. The CDR3 spans 15 residues. CDR3 loop: CASRLGGEGTGELFF. In DNA, the CDR3 is TGTGCCAGCAGACTAGGGGGGGAAGGCACCGGGGAGCTGTTTTTT.

The chain recombines TRBV19 with TRBJ1-1, with a tentative D call TRBD1 (5 bases). Germline loops: CDR1 LNHDA, CDR2 SQIVND (reference sequence). V lost 5 bases and J 0 bases, leaving 13 bases between the germline ends. There are 15 residues in the CDR3. As DNA, the CDR3 is TGTGCCAGTAGTGCCCGACAGATCTTGAACACTGAAGCTTTCTTT. This translates into CASSARQILNTEAFF.

The rearrangement uses TRBV5-8 and TRBJ2-5, with 7 bases fitting TRBD1. The CDR3 has 15 amino acids. Trimming cost V 2 bases and J 1 base; bases outside gene matches: 5. Germline lookup yields CDR1 SGHTS and CDR2 YDEGEE. CDR3 protein: CASSFRGQSQETQYF. The DNA for the CDR3 is TGTGCCAGCAGCTTTAGGGGACAGTCCCAAGAGACCCAGTACTTC.

The rearrangement joins TRBV28 to TRBJ1-2; D gene uncertain. The CDR3 has 11 amino acids. Germline V gives CDR1 MDHEN, CDR2 SYDVKM. Trimming took off 4 bases at V and 8 bases at J, with 8 bases between the two ends. CDR3: CASSSTGGYTF. The CDR3 region has the DNA TGTGCCAGCAGTTCCACGGGAGGCTACACCTTC.

V and J are TRBV24-1 and TRBJ1-4; possibly TRBD1 for D (6 bases). The CDR3 is 11 amino acids. The germline V and J ends were trimmed by 9 bases and 8 bases, with 9 bases remaining between them. Germline-derived CDR1 and CDR2 are KGHDR and SFDVKD. The CDR3 protein is CATEGGEKLFF. CDR3 in DNA: TGTGCCACCGAAGGGGGAGAAAAACTGTTTTTT.

The J gene is TRBJ2-7, the V gene TRBV7-2, with 7 bases fitting TRBD2. Looked up from germline, CDR1 is SGHTA and CDR2 is FQGNSA. The CDR3 is 15 residues long. The V segment lost 3 bases and the J segment 3 bases; nucleotides outside the gene matches: 8. CDR3 nucleotides: TGTGCCAGCAGCTTGAGACTAGCTGTAGGCTACGAGCAGTACTTC. This sequence encodes CASSLRLAVGYEQYF.

The chain links TRBV9 to TRBJ1-2, with no clear D. This CDR3 spans 17 amino acids. V lost 0 bases and J lost 6, with 21 bases in between. The germline CDR1 and CDR2 sequences are SGDLS and YYNGEE. The CDR3 DNA is TGTGCCAGCAGCGTAGGAGGGCTAGGGCCCGCATTAGATGGCTACACCTTC. Its translation: CASSVGGLGPALDGYTF.

The table lists this clone with many counts. The chain couples TRBV7-8 to TRBJ1-1, with TRBD1 identical over 8 bases. V lost 3 bases and J lost 5; bases outside the gene matches: 8. Germline values: CDR1 SGHVS, CDR2 FQNEAQ. This CDR3 contains 15 residues. The CDR3 is CASSFSGTGQTEAFF. The CDR3 DNA sequence: TGTGCCAGCAGCTTCTCCGGGACAGGACAAACTGAAGCTTTCTTT. Full variable domain (rest looked up from reference TRBV7-8 and TRBJ1-1): GAGVSQSPRYKVAKRGQDVALRCDPISGHVSLFWYQQALGQGPEFLTYFQNEAQLDKSGLPSDRFFAERPEGSVSTLKIQRTQQEDSAVYLCASSFSGTGQTEAFFGQGTRLTVV.

This chain uses TRBV7-9 with TRBJ2-1; tentative D call: TRBD2 (6 bases). Trimming removed 5 bases from V and 3 bases from J, with 14 bases in between. Per the germline V gene, CDR1 is SEHNR and CDR2 is FQNEAQ (reference sequence). CDR3 size: 15 residues. CDR3 DNA sequence: TGTGCCAGCAGCGTTTGGGGGACTCACTACAATGAGCAGTTCTTC. Translating gives CASSVWGTHYNEQFF. The full variable domain, in which reference TRBV7-9 and TRBJ2-1 provide the parts outside the CDR3, is DTGVSQNPRHKITKRGQNVTFRCDPISEHNRLYWYRQTLGQGPEFLTYFQNEAQLEKSRLLSDRFSAERPKGSFSTLEIQRTEQGDSAMYLCASSVWGTHYNEQFFGPGTRLTVL.

This clone was counted once. The chain couples TRBV5-1 to TRBJ2-7; D might be TRBD1 (5 bases). CDR3 length: 15 residues. Germline V gene data show CDR1 as SGHRS and CDR2 as YFSETQ. V shed 4 bases and J shed 5 bases, with 19 bases lying between them. The CDR3 protein is CASSPTVGASHEQYF. Here the CDR3 DNA reads TGCGCCAGCAGCCCGACGGTAGGGGCAAGCCACGAGCAGTACTTC.

The chain carries TRBV20-1 and TRBJ1-2; 12 bases are shared with TRBD1. This CDR3 has 15 amino acids. J was trimmed by 8 bases and V by 4 bases; bases with no gene match: 11. Germline V lookup: CDR1 DFQATT, CDR2 SNEGSKA (reference sequence). The CDR3 sequence is CSATEGTGGARGYTF. DNA for the CDR3: TGCAGTGCTACTGAAGGGACAGGGGGCGCAAGGGGCTACACCTTC.

The chain uses TRBV28 and TRBJ1-5, with unresolved D. V shed 2 bases and J shed 8 bases, with 7 bases lying between them. The CDR3 has 12 amino acids. Germline values: CDR1 MDHEN, CDR2 SYDVKM. CDR3 residues: CASSLTGEPQHF. The DNA for the CDR3 is TGTGCCAGCAGTTTAACCGGGGAGCCCCAGCATTTT.

The rearrangement links TRBV7-2 to TRBJ1-2; D not resolved. Germline loops: CDR1 SGHTA, CDR2 FQGNSA. The V end lost 1 base, the J end lost 5 bases, and 14 bases lay between the germline ends. CDR3 length equals 15 residues. CDR3 sequence reads: CASSLGGGLIYGYTF. DNA for the CDR3: TGTGCCAGCAGCTTAGGAGGAGGACTAATTTATGGCTACACCTTC.

This rearrangement joins TRBV6-5 to TRBJ1-1; TRBD1 is a possible D gene (5 bases). Germline assignment: CDR1 MNHEY and CDR2 SVGAGI. Trimming cost V 6 bases and J 6 bases, with 8 bases left between them. The CDR3 covers 11 residues. CDR3 sequence reads: CASSPGSEAFF. As DNA, the CDR3 is TGTGCCAGCAGCCCAGGGTCTGAAGCTTTCTTT.

The V call is TRBV5-1, the J call TRBJ1-6, with a tentative D call TRBD1 (6 bases). Trimming stripped 0 bases from V and 10 bases from J, with 14 bases between. This CDR3 comprises 15 residues. Germline V lookup: CDR1 SGHRS, CDR2 YFSETQ. CDR3 protein: CASSLAQGIGSPLHF. The CDR3 nucleotides read TGCGCCAGCAGCTTGGCCCAGGGGATCGGATCACCCCTCCACTTT.

This chain joins TRBV5-1 and TRBJ2-7; 12 bases match TRBD2. From germline, CDR1 is SGHRS and CDR2 YFSETQ. Germline trimming cut 3 bases from V and 2 bases from J; bases unmatched to any gene: 3. The CDR3 covers 15 residues. CDR3 nucleotide sequence: TGCGCCAGCAGCTCCCTAGCGGGGGGGGCCTACGAGCAGTACTTC. Translated, it gives CASSSLAGGAYEQYF.

This clone was picked up one time. The CDR3 sequence: CASSIGDGGGTQYF. CDR3 in DNA: TGTGCCAGTAGTATAGGTGACGGCGGCGGGACGCAGTATTTT. V is TRBV19 and J is TRBJ2-3, with a possible D match to TRBD2 (5 bases). The CDR3 is made up of 14 amino acids. The germline V and J ends were trimmed by 1 base and 9 bases, with 14 bases remaining between them. Germline CDR1 and CDR2: LNHDA and SQIVND (reference sequence).

This clone was counted once. This chain links TRBV19 with TRBJ2-3; D is ambiguous. Germline values: CDR1 LNHDA, CDR2 SQIVND (reference sequence). Between the trimmed V and J ends, which lost 8 bases and 4 bases, there was a span of 13 bases. This CDR3 spans 13 amino acids. Here the CDR3 reads CASGVGRSDTQYF. CDR3 in DNA: TGTGCCAGTGGCGTGGGCAGGTCAGATACGCAGTATTTT.

The gene calls are TRBV7-2 and TRBJ1-2; D unresolved. Trimming took off 8 bases at V and 2 bases at J, with 15 bases between the two ends. Germline CDR1 is SGHTA and CDR2 is FQGNSA. CDR3 length: 14 amino acids. The CDR3 loop reads CASALGPANYGYTF. The CDR3 coding sequence is TGTGCCAGCGCCCTCGGTCCCGCCAACTATGGCTACACCTTC.

The chain couples TRBV7-6 to TRBJ2-7; D might be TRBD2 (5 bases). Germline V gene lookup returns CDR1 SGHVS and CDR2 FNYEAQ. The CDR3 is 16 residues long. Trimming took 1 base from V and 2 from J, leaving 15 bases between them. CDR3 sequence: CASSLGNAGAAYEQYF. CDR3 DNA sequence: TGTGCCAGCAGCTTAGGGAATGCGGGCGCTGCCTACGAGCAGTACTTC.

The chain couples TRBV4-2 to TRBJ2-7; weak D call: TRBD2 (5 bases). V was cut by 4 bases and J by 5 bases, with 15 bases left in between. CDR3 length equals 14 residues. CDR1 and CDR2 from the germline V gene are LGHNA and YNFKEQ. The CDR3 sequence is CASSPTYRGDEQYF. The CDR3 DNA sequence: TGTGCCAGCAGCCCCACATATCGGGGAGACGAGCAGTACTTC.

The rearrangement joins TRBV7-2 to TRBJ2-7; D might be TRBD1 (6 bases). V lost 2 bases to trimming and J lost 4 bases, with 15 bases between them. Germline CDR1 SGHTA, CDR2 FQGNSA. There are 15 residues in the CDR3. This CDR3 reads CASSLRQGQAYEQYF. CDR3 nucleotides: TGTGCCAGCAGCTTACGGCAGGGGCAGGCGTACGAGCAGTACTTC. The full variable domain, rest sourced from reference TRBV7-2 and TRBJ2-7, is GAGVSQSPSNKVTEKGKDVELRCDPISGHTALYWYRQSLGQGLEFLIYFQGNSAPDKSGLPSDRFSAERTGGSVSTLTIQRTQQEDSAVYLCASSLRQGQAYEQYFGPGTRLTVT.

The J gene is TRBJ2-3, the V gene TRBV29-1; a possible D gene is TRBD1 (6 bases). The CDR3 loop spans 15 amino acids. CDR1 is SQVTM and CDR2 is ANQGSEA in the germline V gene. V was clipped by 1 base and J by 1 base, with 12 bases between them. CDR3 bases: TGCAGCGTTGAAGGGGCCAGGGGTGGCACAGATACGCAGTATTTT. Its protein is CSVEGARGGTDTQYF.